This T cell receptor beta chain originates from a study of vaccination effects on CD4 cells after COVID-19. Study-wide results and limits: Pronounced clonal contraction occurred in clones induced by infection and by vaccine late after vaccination.

The assay was immunoSEQ multiplex PCR, and TCRdb's table has in-frame clones only and misses some. The sample carries about 79,000 clones, 60% to 80% recorded once. In regard to this clone: Its target is not known.

The length of the CDR3 is 13 residues. The junction had 3 bases not matched to a gene; V was cut back by 6 bases and J by 5 bases. Germline CDR1 and CDR2: MNHEY and SVGAGI. Prior to sequencing, the ViraFEST assay stimulated PBMC with viral peptide pools, which expanded the antigen-specific CD4+ T cells. Investigators separated out CD4+ T cells once around 9 days of culture had passed. The healthy vaccine recipients, who had no prior SARS-CoV-2 infection, showed negative nucleocapsid antibodies. Wells of around 2 million PBMC each were grown with around 10 IU/ml IL-2 and approximately 9.6 ug/ml peptides. The authors replaced half the medium with IL-2 medium on days 3 and 7.

The origin of this receptor is a human donor who received a COVID-19 vaccine. The sample consisted of CD4+ T cells from PBMCs cultured with HCoV-229E spike peptides, taken before COVID-19 vaccination. The chain carries TRBV6-5 and TRBJ2-5; 10 bases map to TRBD1. CDR3 nucleotides: TGTGCCAGCAGGGGACAGGGGAGGGAGACCCAGTACTTC. Translating it yields CASRGQGRETQYF.